These 4 T cell receptor beta chains were sequenced from one sample in a study of OX40 agonist ivuxolimab in advanced cancers. Data came from immunoSEQ multiplex PCR; TCRdb stores just in-frame clones and leaves some out. The repertoire has about 45,000 clones, approximately 86% of them found once; the top ten carry around an eighth. Source: CD4+ or CD8+ T cells sorted from blood, taken in a trial of the OX40 agonist ivuxolimab. The source is an adult with an advanced solid tumor such as melanoma, head and neck, liver or kidney cancer.

This rearrangement joins TRBV6-5 to TRBJ2-1; 14 positions agree with TRBD2. The CDR3 has 16 residues. V was clipped by 4 bases and J by 2 bases; unmatched bases: 1. Per germline, CDR1 MNHEY and CDR2 SVGAGI. CDR3 sequence reads: CASSSGLAGAYNEQFF. For the CDR3, the DNA is TGTGCCAGCAGTTCGGGACTAGCGGGGGCCTACAATGAGCAGTTCTTC.

A note on this clone: This same CDR3 is encoded by further DNA sequences in the sample. The chain couples TRBV9 to TRBJ2-7; 10 bases are shared with TRBD1. V shed 3 bases and J 2 bases; nucleotides not matched to a gene: 2. Germline V gene data show CDR1 as SGDLS and CDR2 as YYNGEE. This CDR3 is 14 amino acids long. The CDR3 DNA reads TGTGCCAGCAGCGAAGGACAGGGGGCCTACGAGCAGTACTTC. Amino acid sequence: CASSEGQGAYEQYF. The complete variable domain, with remaining parts taken from reference TRBV9 and TRBJ2-7, reads DSGVTQTPKHLITATGQRVTLRCSPRSGDLSVYWYQQSLDQGLQFLIQYYNGEERAKGNILERFSAQQFPDLHSELNLSSLELGDSALYFCASSEGQGAYEQYFGPGTRLTVT.

Here the CDR3 reads CASSSTSRHEQFF. The CDR3, as DNA: TGTGCCAGCAGCTCGACTAGTAGGCATGAGCAGTTCTTC. The chain employs TRBV7-6 and TRBJ2-1, with D tentatively TRBD2 (6 bases). The CDR3 runs 13 residues. Germline loops: CDR1 SGHVS, CDR2 FNYEAQ. The V end was cut by 4 bases, the J end by 8 bases, with 12 bases between.

The V and J genes are TRBV14 and TRBJ1-1; 8 nucleotides match TRBD1. This CDR3 spans 13 amino acids. Germline CDR1 and CDR2: SGHDN and FVKESK. The V and J ends lost 4 bases and 7 bases, in that order; junction bases with no gene match: 5. Here the CDR3 reads CASSLRTGFEAFF. The CDR3 nucleotides are TGTGCCAGCAGCCTCCGGACAGGGTTTGAAGCTTTCTTT.